This TCR beta chain was found in a study of blood T cell repertoires in COVID-19. On the study more broadly: Sources were T cells, B-cell-depleted T cells, or PBMCs; the material itself was cDNA or gDNA.

This CDR3 has 14 amino acids. Germline V CDR1 and CDR2: LNHDA, SQIVND (reference sequence). The germline V and J ends were trimmed by 3 bases and 6 bases, with 13 bases remaining between them. Produced via immunoSEQ multiplex PCR; TCRdb's table is partial and in-frame only. The sample has 490,000 or so clones; 70% to 90% are singletons. This clone appeared once. The sequence came from a woman between 40 and 55 years old who had recovered from COVID-19. V usage is TRBV19 and J usage is TRBJ2-3; possible D gene TRBD1, 6 bases. Sequencing was performed on PBMCs or T cells enriched from blood (not recorded which). In DNA, the CDR3 is TGTGCCAGTAGTATTACTATAGGACAGGATACGCAGTATTTT. It specifies CASSITIGQDTQYF.